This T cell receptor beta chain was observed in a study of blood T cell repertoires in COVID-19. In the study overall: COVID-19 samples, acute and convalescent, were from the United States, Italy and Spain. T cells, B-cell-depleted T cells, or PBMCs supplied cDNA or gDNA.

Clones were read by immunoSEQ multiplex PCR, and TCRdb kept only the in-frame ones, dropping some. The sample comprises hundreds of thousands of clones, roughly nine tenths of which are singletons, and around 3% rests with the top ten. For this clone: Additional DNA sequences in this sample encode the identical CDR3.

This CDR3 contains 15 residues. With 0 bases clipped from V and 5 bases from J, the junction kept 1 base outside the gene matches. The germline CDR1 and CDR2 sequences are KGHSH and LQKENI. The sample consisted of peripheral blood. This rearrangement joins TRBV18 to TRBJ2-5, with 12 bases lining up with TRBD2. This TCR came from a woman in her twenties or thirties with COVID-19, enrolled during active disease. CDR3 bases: TGTGCCAGCTCACCACCGGGACTAGCGGGCGAGACCCAGTACTTC. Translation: CASSPPGLAGETQYF.